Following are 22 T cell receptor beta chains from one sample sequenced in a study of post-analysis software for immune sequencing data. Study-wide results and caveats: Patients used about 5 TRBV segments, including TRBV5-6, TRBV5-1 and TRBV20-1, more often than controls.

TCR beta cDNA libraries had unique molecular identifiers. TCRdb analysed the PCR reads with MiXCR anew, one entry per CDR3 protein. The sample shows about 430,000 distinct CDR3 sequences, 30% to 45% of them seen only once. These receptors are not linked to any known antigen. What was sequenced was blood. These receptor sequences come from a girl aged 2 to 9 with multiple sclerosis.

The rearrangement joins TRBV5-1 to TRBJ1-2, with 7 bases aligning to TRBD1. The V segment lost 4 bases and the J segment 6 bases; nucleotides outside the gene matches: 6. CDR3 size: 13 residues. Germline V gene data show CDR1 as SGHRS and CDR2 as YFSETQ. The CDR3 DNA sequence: TGCGCCAGCAGCCAGGGGACAGCTGATGGCTACACCTTC. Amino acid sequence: CASSQGTADGYTF.

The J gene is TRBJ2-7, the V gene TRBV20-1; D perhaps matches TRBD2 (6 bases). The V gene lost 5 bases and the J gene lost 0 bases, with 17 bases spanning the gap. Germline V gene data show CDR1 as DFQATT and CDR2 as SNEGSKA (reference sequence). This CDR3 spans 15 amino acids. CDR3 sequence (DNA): TGCAGTGCTGCTCGACTAGGAACTGGCTCCTACGAGCAGTACTTC. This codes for CSAARLGTGSYEQYF.

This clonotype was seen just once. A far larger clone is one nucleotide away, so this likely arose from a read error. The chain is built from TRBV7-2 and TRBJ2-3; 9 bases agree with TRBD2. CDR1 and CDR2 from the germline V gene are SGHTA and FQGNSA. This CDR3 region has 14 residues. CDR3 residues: CVSSLAGGTDTQYF. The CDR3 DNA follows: TGTGTCAGCAGCTTAGCGGGGGGCACAGATACGCAGTATTTT.

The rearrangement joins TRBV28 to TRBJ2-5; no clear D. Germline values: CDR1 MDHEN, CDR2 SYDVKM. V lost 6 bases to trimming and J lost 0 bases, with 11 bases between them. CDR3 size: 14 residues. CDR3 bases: TGTGCCAGCAGAACCGGACGGAACCAAGAGACCCAGTACTTC. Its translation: CASRTGRNQETQYF.

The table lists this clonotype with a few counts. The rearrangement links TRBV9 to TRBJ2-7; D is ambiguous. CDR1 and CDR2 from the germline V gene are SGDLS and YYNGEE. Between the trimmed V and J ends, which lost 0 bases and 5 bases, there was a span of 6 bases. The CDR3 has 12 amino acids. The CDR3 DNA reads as TGTGCCAGCAGCGTAGTAGGCAACGAGCAGTACTTC. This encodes CASSVVGNEQYF. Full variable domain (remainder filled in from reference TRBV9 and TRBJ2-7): DSGVTQTPKHLITATGQRVTLRCSPRSGDLSVYWYQQSLDQGLQFLIQYYNGEERAKGNILERFSAQQFPDLHSELNLSSLELGDSALYFCASSVVGNEQYFGPGTRLTVT.

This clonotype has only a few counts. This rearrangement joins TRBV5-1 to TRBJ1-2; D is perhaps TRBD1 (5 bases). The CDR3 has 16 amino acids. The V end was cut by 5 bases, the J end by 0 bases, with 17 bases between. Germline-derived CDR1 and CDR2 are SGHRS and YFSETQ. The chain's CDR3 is CASSKDTGFPNYGYTF. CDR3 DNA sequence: TGCGCCAGCAGTAAGGACACCGGTTTCCCTAACTATGGCTACACCTTC.

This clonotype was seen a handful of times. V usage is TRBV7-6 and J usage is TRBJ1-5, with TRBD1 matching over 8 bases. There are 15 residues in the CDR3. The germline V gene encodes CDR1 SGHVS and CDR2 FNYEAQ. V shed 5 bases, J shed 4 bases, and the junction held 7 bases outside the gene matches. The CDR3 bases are TGTGCCAGCAGCCTGGGGACAGGCTGGAATCAGCCCCAGCATTTT. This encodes CASSLGTGWNQPQHF.

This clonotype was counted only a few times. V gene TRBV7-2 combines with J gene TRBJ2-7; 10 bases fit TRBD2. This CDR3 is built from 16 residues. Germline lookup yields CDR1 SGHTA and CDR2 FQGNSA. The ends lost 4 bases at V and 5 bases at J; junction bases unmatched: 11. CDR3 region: CASSSILAGAPHEQYF. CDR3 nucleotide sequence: TGTGCCAGCAGCTCGATCCTAGCGGGAGCTCCCCACGAGCAGTACTTC.

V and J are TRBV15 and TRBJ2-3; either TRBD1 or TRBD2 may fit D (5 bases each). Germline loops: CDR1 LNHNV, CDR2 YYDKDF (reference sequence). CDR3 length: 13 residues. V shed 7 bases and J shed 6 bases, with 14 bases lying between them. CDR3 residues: CATTKGPRDTQYF. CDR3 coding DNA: TGTGCCACCACCAAGGGACCGCGCGATACGCAGTATTTT.

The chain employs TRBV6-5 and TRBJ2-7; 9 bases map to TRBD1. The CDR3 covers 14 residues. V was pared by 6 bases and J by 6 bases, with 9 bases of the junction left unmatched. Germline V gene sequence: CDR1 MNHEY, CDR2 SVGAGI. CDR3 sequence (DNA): TGTGCCAGCAGCTCGGGGACAGGGTCATGCGAGCAGTACTTC. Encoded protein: CASSSGTGSCEQYF.

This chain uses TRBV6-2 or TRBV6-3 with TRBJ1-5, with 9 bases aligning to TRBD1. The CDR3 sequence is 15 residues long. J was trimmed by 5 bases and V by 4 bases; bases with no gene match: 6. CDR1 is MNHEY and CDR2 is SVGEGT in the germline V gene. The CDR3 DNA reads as TGTGCCAGCAGTTGGCCCGGGACAGGGTATCAGCCCCAGCATTTT. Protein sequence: CASSWPGTGYQPQHF.

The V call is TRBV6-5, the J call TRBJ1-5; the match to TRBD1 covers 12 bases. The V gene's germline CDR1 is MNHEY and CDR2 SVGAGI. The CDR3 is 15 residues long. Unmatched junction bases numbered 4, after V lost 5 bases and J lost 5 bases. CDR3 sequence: CASSGGTGGDQPQHF. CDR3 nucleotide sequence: TGTGCCAGCAGTGGCGGGACAGGGGGCGATCAGCCCCAGCATTTT.

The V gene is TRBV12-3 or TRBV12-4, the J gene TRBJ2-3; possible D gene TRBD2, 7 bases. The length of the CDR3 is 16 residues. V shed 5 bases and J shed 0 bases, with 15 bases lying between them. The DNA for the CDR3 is TGTGCCAGCAGTGGTCGGGGGGCAGGGAGCACAGATACGCAGTATTTT. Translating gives CASSGRGAGSTDTQYF.

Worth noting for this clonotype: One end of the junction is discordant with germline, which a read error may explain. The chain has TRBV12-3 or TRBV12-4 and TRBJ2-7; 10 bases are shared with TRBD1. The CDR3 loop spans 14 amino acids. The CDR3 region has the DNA TGTGCCAGCAGTCTACGACAGGGGGCATACGAGCGGTACTTC. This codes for CASSLRQGAYERYF.

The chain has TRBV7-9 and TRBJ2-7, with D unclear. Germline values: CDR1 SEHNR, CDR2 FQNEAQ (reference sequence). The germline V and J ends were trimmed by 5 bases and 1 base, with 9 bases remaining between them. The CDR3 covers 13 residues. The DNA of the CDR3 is TGTGCCAGCAGCATAAGCACTTCCTACGAGCAGTACTTC. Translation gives CASSISTSYEQYF.

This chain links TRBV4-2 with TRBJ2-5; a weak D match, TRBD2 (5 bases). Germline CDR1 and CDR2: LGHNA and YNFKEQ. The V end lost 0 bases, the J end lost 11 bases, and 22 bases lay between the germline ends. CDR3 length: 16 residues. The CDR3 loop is CASSQEPGSSYNEQYF. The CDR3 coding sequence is TGTGCCAGCAGCCAAGAGCCGGGGAGCTCCTACAATGAGCAGTACTTC.

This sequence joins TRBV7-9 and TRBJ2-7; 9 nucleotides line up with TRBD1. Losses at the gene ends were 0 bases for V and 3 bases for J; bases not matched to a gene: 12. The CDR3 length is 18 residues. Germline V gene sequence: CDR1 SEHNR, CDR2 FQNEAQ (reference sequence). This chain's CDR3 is CASSLANLRDREDYEQYF. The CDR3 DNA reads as TGTGCCAGCAGCTTAGCCAACCTCCGGGACAGGGAGGACTACGAGCAGTACTTC.

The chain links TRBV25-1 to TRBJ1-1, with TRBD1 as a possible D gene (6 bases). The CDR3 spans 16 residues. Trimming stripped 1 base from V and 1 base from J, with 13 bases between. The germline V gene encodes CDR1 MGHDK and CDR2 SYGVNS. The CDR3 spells CASSEFGQTPNTEAFF. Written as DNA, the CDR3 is TGTGCCAGCAGTGAATTCGGACAGACCCCGAACACTGAAGCTTTCTTT.

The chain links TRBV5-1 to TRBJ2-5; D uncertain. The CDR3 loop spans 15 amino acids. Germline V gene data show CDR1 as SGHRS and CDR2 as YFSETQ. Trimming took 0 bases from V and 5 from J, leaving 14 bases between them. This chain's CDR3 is CASSLATQARETQYF. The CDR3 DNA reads TGCGCCAGCAGCTTGGCCACGCAGGCTAGGGAGACCCAGTACTTC.

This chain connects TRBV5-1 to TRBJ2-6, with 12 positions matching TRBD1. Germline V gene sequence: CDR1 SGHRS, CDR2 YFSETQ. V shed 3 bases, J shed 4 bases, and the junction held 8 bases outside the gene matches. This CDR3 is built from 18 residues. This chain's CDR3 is CASSWGQGARSGANVLTF. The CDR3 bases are TGCGCCAGCAGCTGGGGACAGGGGGCTAGATCGGGGGCCAACGTCCTGACTTTC.

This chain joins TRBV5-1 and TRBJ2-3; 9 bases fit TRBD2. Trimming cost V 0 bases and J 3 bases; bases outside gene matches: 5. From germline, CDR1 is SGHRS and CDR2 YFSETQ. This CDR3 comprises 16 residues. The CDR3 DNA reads TGCGCCAGCAGCTTGGGAACTAGCGGGCTGACAGATACGCAGTATTTT. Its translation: CASSLGTSGLTDTQYF.

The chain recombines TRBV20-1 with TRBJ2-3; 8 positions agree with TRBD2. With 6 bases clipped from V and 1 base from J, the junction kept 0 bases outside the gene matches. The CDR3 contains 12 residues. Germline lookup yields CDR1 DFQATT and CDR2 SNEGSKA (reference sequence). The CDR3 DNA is TGCAGTGCACTAGCGGGCACAGATACGCAGTATTTT. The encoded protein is CSALAGTDTQYF.